Listed below are T cell receptor beta chains from one sample, sequenced in a study of blood T cell repertoires in COVID-19. Only in-frame clones appear in the TCRdb table, and some are missing; sequencing was by immunoSEQ multiplex PCR. The repertoire holds over 150,000 clones, with more than 80% as singletons. The source material was PBMCs or T cells enriched from blood (not recorded which). The origin of the receptors is a man in his forties who had recovered from COVID-19. Both conserved end residues are part of each CDR3. Fields, in order: V gene, clone size, J gene, D gene, CDR3 protein, CDR3 DNA. The D gene is left open where the match is weak. Some rows mark clone size as missing; the rest say once, few, many or name a class of expanded clone.

v_gene: TRBV5-6
abundance: -
j_gene: TRBJ1-5
d_gene: TRBD1
CDR3aa: CASSWTGGLVSNQPQHF
CDR3nt: TGTGCCAGCAGCTGGACAGGGGGCTTGGTTAGCAATCAGCCCCAGCATTTT

v_gene: TRBV19
abundance: -
j_gene: TRBJ1-1
d_gene: TRBD1
CDR3aa: CASSIGQGAWNTEAFF
CDR3nt: TGTGCCAGTAGTATAGGGCAGGGGGCTTGGAACACTGAAGCTTTCTTT

v_gene: TRBV5-1
abundance: -
j_gene: TRBJ2-2
d_gene: TRBD2
CDR3aa: CASSLAGLAGGNTGELFF
CDR3nt: TGCGCCAGCAGCTTGGCCGGACTAGCGGGAGGGAACACCGGGGAGCTGTTTTTT

v_gene: TRBV30
abundance: -
j_gene: TRBJ2-5
d_gene: -
CDR3aa: CARKTRRQETQYF
CDR3nt: TGTGCCAGAAAAACCAGGAGGCAAGAGACCCAGTACTTC

v_gene: TRBV14
abundance: -
j_gene: TRBJ1-2
d_gene: -
CDR3aa: CASSLGAGDHTF
CDR3nt: TGTGCCAGCAGCCTGGGAGCAGGGGACCACACCTTC

v_gene: TRBV6-5
abundance: -
j_gene: TRBJ2-5
d_gene: -
CDR3aa: CATREVGTQYF
CDR3nt: TGTGCCACCAGGGAGGTTGGGACCCAGTACTTC

v_gene: TRBV7-9
abundance: -
j_gene: TRBJ2-7
d_gene: -
CDR3aa: CASSFSDEQYF
CDR3nt: TGTGCCAGCAGCTTTAGCGACGAGCAGTACTTC

v_gene: TRBV5-1
abundance: -
j_gene: TRBJ1-6
d_gene: -
CDR3aa: CASSLEVGNSPLHF
CDR3nt: TGCGCCAGCAGCTTGGAGGTCGGGAATTCACCCCTCCACTTT

v_gene: TRBV6-5
abundance: many
j_gene: TRBJ1-1
d_gene: -
CDR3aa: CASRIGQPNTEAFF
CDR3nt: TGTGCCAGCAGAATAGGACAGCCGAACACTGAAGCTTTCTTT

v_gene: TRBV30
abundance: once
j_gene: TRBJ1-6
d_gene: -
CDR3aa: CAWTRHYNSPLHF
CDR3nt: TGTGCCTGGACCCGACACTATAATTCACCCCTCCACTTT

v_gene: TRBV5-1
abundance: -
j_gene: TRBJ2-7
d_gene: TRBD1
CDR3aa: CASSLDTQGASEQYF
CDR3nt: TGCGCCAGCAGCTTGGATACCCAGGGGGCCTCCGAGCAGTACTTC

v_gene: TRBV5-1
abundance: -
j_gene: TRBJ2-1
d_gene: TRBD2
CDR3aa: CASSLESQAGGYEQFF
CDR3nt: TGCGCCAGCAGCTTGGAGAGCCAAGCGGGAGGCTATGAGCAGTTCTTC

v_gene: TRBV2
abundance: -
j_gene: TRBJ1-2
d_gene: TRBD1
CDR3aa: CASSEAAGGRLYGYTF
CDR3nt: TGTGCCAGCAGTGAAGCGGCAGGGGGCCGACTCTATGGCTACACCTTC

v_gene: TRBV5-1
abundance: -
j_gene: TRBJ2-4
d_gene: -
CDR3aa: CASSLGTPLAKNIQYF
CDR3nt: TGCGCCAGCAGCTTGGGTACACCCTTAGCCAAAAACATTCAGTACTTC

v_gene: TRBV6-1
abundance: -
j_gene: TRBJ2-7
d_gene: TRBD1
CDR3aa: CASSEALLDRAYEQYF
CDR3nt: TGTGCCAGCAGTGAAGCGCTTCTGGACAGGGCCTACGAGCAGTACTTC

v_gene: TRBV6-5
abundance: -
j_gene: TRBJ2-2
d_gene: -
CDR3aa: CASSGRVTGELFF
CDR3nt: TGTGCCAGCAGCGGGAGAGTCACCGGGGAGCTGTTTTTT

v_gene: TRBV19
abundance: -
j_gene: TRBJ1-1
d_gene: -
CDR3aa: CASRGGGHENTEAFF
CDR3nt: TGTGCCAGTAGAGGGGGGGGACACGAGAACACTGAAGCTTTCTTT

v_gene: TRBV6-5
abundance: -
j_gene: TRBJ2-5
d_gene: -
CDR3aa: CASTYQAIETQYF
CDR3nt: TGTGCCAGCACTTACCAGGCGATTGAGACCCAGTACTTC

v_gene: TRBV6-1
abundance: -
j_gene: TRBJ1-5
d_gene: -
CDR3aa: CASSEGGQSNQPQHF
CDR3nt: TGTGCCAGCAGTGAAGGCGGACAGAGCAATCAGCCCCAGCATTTT

v_gene: TRBV5-4
abundance: once
j_gene: TRBJ1-4
d_gene: TRBD1
CDR3aa: CASSADRGTNEKLFF
CDR3nt: TGTGCCAGCAGCGCAGACAGGGGTACTAATGAAAAACTGTTTTTT

v_gene: TRBV27
abundance: -
j_gene: TRBJ2-1
d_gene: -
CDR3aa: CASRFTGNEQFF
CDR3nt: TGTGCCAGCAGATTCACAGGCAATGAGCAGTTCTTC

v_gene: TRBV7-3
abundance: -
j_gene: TRBJ1-1
d_gene: -
CDR3aa: CASSLTQNTEAFF
CDR3nt: TGTGCCAGCAGCTTAACCCAGAACACTGAAGCTTTCTTT

v_gene: TRBV2
abundance: -
j_gene: TRBJ2-7
d_gene: TRBD2
CDR3aa: CASSEWDYSYEQYF
CDR3nt: TGTGCCAGCAGTGAGTGGGACTACTCCTACGAGCAGTACTTC

v_gene: TRBV6-5
abundance: -
j_gene: TRBJ1-1
d_gene: -
CDR3aa: CASSYRSRGRDTEAFF
CDR3nt: TGTGCCAGCAGTTACCGAAGCAGGGGTAGGGACACTGAAGCTTTCTTT

v_gene: TRBV2
abundance: once
j_gene: TRBJ2-4
d_gene: -
CDR3aa: CASSRTATIQYF
CDR3nt: TGTGCCAGCAGTCGGACAGCCACCATTCAGTACTTC

v_gene: TRBV6-1
abundance: -
j_gene: TRBJ2-7
d_gene: TRBD1
CDR3aa: CASSEPGTGFYEQYF
CDR3nt: TGTGCCAGCAGTGAACCCGGGACAGGTTTCTACGAGCAGTACTTC